This TCR beta chain originates from a study of T cell repertoires in cytomegalovirus infection. Across the study: TCR beta signatures that were public indicated CMV infection and matching HLA type. Study-wide findings and caveats: Cumulative frequency of public TCR beta families picked out carriers of CMV plus the relevant HLA.

TCRdb processed the reads anew with MiXCR; each CDR3 protein has one entry. The sample includes hundreds of thousands of distinct CDR3 sequences, about 33% seen only once; the top ten take 13%. The CDR3 contains 15 residues. CDR1 and CDR2 from the germline V gene are LNHDA and SQIVND (reference sequence). The junction had 8 bases not matched to a gene; V was cut back by 7 bases and J by 3 bases. Of note for this clonotype: Its antigen is not known.

This receptor was obtained from a human donor in good health (CMV status not recorded). Some clones in this sample may be carry-over from other donors' samples. V is TRBV19 and J is TRBJ2-2; 7 nucleotides match TRBD1. The specimen comprised cultured CD8+ T cells from PBMCs, sampled from culture after CMV antigen stimulation. The CDR3 region is CASTVTGMDTGELFF. The CDR3 DNA reads TGTGCCAGTACCGTGACAGGGATGGACACCGGGGAGCTGTTTTTT.